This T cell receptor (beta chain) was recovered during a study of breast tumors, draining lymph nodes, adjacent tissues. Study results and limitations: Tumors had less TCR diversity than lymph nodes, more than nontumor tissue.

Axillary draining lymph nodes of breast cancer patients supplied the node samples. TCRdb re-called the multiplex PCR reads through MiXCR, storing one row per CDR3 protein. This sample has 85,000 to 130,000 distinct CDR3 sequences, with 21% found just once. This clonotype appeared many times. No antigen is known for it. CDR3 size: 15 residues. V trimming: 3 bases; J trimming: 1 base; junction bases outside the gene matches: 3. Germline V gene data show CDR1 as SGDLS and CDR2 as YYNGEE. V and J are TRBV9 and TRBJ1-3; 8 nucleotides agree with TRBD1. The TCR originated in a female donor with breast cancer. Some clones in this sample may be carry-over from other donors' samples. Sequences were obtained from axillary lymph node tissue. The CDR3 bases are TGTGCCAGCAGCGCCCAGGGGGCTTCTGGAAACACCATATATTTT. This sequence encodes CASSAQGASGNTIYF. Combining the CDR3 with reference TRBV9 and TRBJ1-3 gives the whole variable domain DSGVTQTPKHLITATGQRVTLRCSPRSGDLSVYWYQQSLDQGLQFLIQYYNGEERAKGNILERFSAQQFPDLHSELNLSSLELGDSALYFCASSAQGASGNTIYFGEGSWLTVV.